This T cell receptor beta chain was profiled in a study of T cells in Graves' hyperthyroidism and ophthalmopathy. Ophthalmopathy patients had moderate-to-severe active disease, CAS ≥3, NOSPECS ≥4, and disease duration under 3 months. Exclusion of patients followed from uncontrolled infection, other autoimmune disease, pregnancy or lactation. With regard to this clonotype: Its antigen is not identified.

Findings of the study overall: A model using 13 V-J features told ophthalmopathy apart from stable hyperthyroidism.

The germline V gene encodes CDR1 MDHEN and CDR2 SYDVKM. CDR3 length: 15 residues. Trimming took off 7 bases at V and 2 bases at J, with 18 bases between the two ends. RNA transcripts yielded amplified TCR beta CDR3 regions. With the HTBI primer set, the TCR CDR3 went through a first round of RT-PCR. TCRdb reprocessed the multiplex PCR reads via MiXCR and lists one record per CDR3 protein. Altogether about 400,000 distinct CDR3 sequences are present, roughly 15% being singletons, with the ten largest covering roughly a fifth. The chain combines TRBV28 with TRBJ2-7; D is unresolved. This clonotype originated in a woman aged 55 to 70 with Graves' ophthalmopathy. Sample: blood. The CDR3 DNA is TGTGCCAGCAACTCCCCTAGTGGCGGTACCTACGAGCAGTACTTC. Protein sequence: CASNSPSGGTYEQYF.